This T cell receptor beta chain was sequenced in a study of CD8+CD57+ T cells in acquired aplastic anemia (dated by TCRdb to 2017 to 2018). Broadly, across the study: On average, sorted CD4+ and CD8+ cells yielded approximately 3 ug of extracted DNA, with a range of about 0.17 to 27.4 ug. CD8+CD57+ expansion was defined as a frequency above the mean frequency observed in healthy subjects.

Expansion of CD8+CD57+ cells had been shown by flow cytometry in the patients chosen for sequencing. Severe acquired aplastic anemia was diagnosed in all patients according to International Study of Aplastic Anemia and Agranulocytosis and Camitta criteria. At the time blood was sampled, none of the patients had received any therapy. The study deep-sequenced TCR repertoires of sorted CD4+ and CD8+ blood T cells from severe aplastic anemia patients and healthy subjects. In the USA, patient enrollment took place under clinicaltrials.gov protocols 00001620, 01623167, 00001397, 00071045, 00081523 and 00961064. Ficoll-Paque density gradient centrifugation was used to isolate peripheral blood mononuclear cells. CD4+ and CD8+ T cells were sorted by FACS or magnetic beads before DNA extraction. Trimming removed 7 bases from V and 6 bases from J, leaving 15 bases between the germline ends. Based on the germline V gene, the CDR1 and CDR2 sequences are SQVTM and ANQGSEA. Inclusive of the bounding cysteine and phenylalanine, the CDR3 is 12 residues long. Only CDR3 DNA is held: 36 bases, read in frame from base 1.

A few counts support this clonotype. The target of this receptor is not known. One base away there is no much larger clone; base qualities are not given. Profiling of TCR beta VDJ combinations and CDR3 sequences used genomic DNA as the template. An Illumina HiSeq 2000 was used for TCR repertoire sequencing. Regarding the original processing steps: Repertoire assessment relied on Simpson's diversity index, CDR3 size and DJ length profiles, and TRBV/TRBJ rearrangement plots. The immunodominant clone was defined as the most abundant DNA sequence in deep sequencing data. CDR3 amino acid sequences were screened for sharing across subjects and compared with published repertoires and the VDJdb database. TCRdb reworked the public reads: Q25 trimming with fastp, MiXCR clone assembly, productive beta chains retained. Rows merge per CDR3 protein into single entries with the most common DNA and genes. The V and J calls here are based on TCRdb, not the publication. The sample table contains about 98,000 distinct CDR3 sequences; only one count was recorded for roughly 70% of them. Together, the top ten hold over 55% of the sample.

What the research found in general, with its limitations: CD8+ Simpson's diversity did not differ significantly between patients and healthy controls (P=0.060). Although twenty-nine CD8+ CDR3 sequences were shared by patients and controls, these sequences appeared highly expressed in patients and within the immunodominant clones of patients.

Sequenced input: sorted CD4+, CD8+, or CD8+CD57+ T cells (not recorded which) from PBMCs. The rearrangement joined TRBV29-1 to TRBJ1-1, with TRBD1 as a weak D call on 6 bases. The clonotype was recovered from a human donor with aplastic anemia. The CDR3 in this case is CSAIAQGPEAFF. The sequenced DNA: TGCAGCGCTATTGCACAGGGCCCTGAAGCTTTCTTT. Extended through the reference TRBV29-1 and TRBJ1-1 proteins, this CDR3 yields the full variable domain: SAVISQKPSRDICQRGTSLTIQCQVDSQVTMMFWYRQQPGQSLTLIATANQGSEATYESGFVIDKFPISRPNLTFSTLTVSNMSPEDSSIYLCSAIAQGPEAFFGQGTRLTVV.